The entry below gives a single T cell receptor beta chain sequence along with its context. CDR1 is SGHKS, CDR2 YYEKEE, per germline (reference sequence). The CDR3 consists of 16 residues. This sample was taken from a study of CXCR3-negative and CXCR3-positive naive CD8 T cells. Via 5' RACE with UMI labels, TRB cDNA libraries were prepared. After re-calling the 5' RACE reads, TCRdb lists one entry per CDR3 protein, DNA absent. The sample's table shows about 120,000 distinct CDR3 sequences. The sequenced sample was naive CXCR3- CD8+ T cells from blood. Sample subset: CD45RO-CCR7+CD27+CD95- naive CD8+ T cells lacking CXCR3 (TNR3-). The receptor comes from a human donor in good health. Some clones in this sample may be carry-over from other donors' samples. This chain connects TRBV5-5 to TRBJ2-3. CDR3 in amino acids: CASSLASVGLQDTQYF.